Listed below are T cell receptor beta chains from one sample, sequenced in a study of OX40 agonist ivuxolimab in advanced cancers. Sequenced by immunoSEQ multiplex PCR; TCRdb stores in-frame clones only, minus some. Found here are tens of thousands of clones, approximately 85% of them singletons; the top ten hold roughly 3.4%. The material was CD4+ or CD8+ T cells sorted from blood, obtained in a trial of the OX40 agonist ivuxolimab. These receptors all stem from an adult with an advanced solid tumor such as melanoma, head and neck, liver or kidney cancer. CDR3s include the opening cysteine and the closing phenylalanine or tryptophan. Fields, in order: J gene, clone size, D gene, V gene, CDR3 protein, CDR3 DNA. D genes are given only for firm matches. Only part of the rows carry a size: once, few, many, or a class if the clone is expanded.

j_call: TRBJ2-2; clone_size: .; d_call: TRBD2; v_call: TRBV7-2; cdr3_aa: CASSIAGTSGRWWGTGELFF; cdr3_nt: TGTGCCAGCAGCATAGCCGGGACTAGCGGGAGGTGGTGGGGCACCGGGGAGCTGTTTTTT
j_call: TRBJ1-1; clone_size: .; d_call: .; v_call: TRBV9; cdr3_aa: CASSVVGGLTDTEAFF; cdr3_nt: TGTGCCAGCAGCGTAGTGGGGGGGCTGACGGACACTGAAGCTTTCTTT
j_call: TRBJ2-1; clone_size: .; d_call: .; v_call: TRBV9; cdr3_aa: CASSSQSEAVATDEQFF; cdr3_nt: TGTGCCAGCAGCTCTCAATCGGAGGCGGTAGCTACGGATGAGCAGTTCTTC
j_call: TRBJ2-1; clone_size: .; d_call: .; v_call: TRBV19; cdr3_aa: CASSMPGEHYNEQFF; cdr3_nt: TGTGCCAGTAGTATGCCCGGGGAGCACTACAATGAGCAGTTCTTC
j_call: TRBJ2-7; clone_size: .; d_call: TRBD1; v_call: TRBV19; cdr3_aa: CASSIGTGVDEQYF; cdr3_nt: TGTGCCAGTAGTATTGGGACAGGGGTTGACGAGCAGTACTTC
j_call: TRBJ1-4; clone_size: .; d_call: TRBD1; v_call: TRBV4-3; cdr3_aa: CASSPGQGLGANEKLFF; cdr3_nt: TGCGCCAGCAGCCCCGGACAGGGGCTAGGGGCTAATGAAAAACTGTTTTTT
j_call: TRBJ2-5; clone_size: .; d_call: .; v_call: TRBV29-1; cdr3_aa: CSVEDLGNLQETQYF; cdr3_nt: TGCAGCGTTGAAGATCTAGGAAATCTCCAAGAGACCCAGTACTTC
j_call: TRBJ2-3; clone_size: .; d_call: TRBD1; v_call: TRBV9; cdr3_aa: CASSDQTGPDTQYF; cdr3_nt: TGTGCCAGCAGCGACCAGACAGGGCCAGATACGCAGTATTTT
j_call: TRBJ2-1; clone_size: .; d_call: .; v_call: TRBV18; cdr3_aa: CASSPPVWQGPNNEQFF; cdr3_nt: TGTGCCAGCTCACCACCGGTCTGGCAGGGGCCCAACAATGAGCAGTTCTTC
j_call: TRBJ2-7; clone_size: .; d_call: .; v_call: TRBV21-1; cdr3_aa: CASSPIPEGGIPYEQYF; cdr3_nt: TGTGCCAGCAGCCCAATACCAGAGGGAGGGATCCCCTACGAGCAGTACTTC
j_call: TRBJ2-3; clone_size: .; d_call: .; v_call: TRBV7-8; cdr3_aa: CASSPYIASTDTQYF; cdr3_nt: TGTGCCAGCAGCCCCTACATAGCTAGCACAGATACGCAGTATTTT
j_call: TRBJ1-2; clone_size: .; d_call: TRBD1; v_call: TRBV5-1; cdr3_aa: CASSLAGQGSYGYTF; cdr3_nt: TGCGCCAGCAGCTTGGCGGGACAGGGAAGCTATGGCTACACCTTC
j_call: TRBJ2-7; clone_size: .; d_call: .; v_call: TRBV7-2; cdr3_aa: CASSLAGGRERNEQYF; cdr3_nt: TGTGCCAGCAGCTTAGCGGGGGGGCGGGAGAGAAACGAGCAGTACTTC
j_call: TRBJ2-2; clone_size: .; d_call: .; v_call: TRBV6-6; cdr3_aa: CAIRWPGGRELFF; cdr3_nt: TGTGCGATTAGGTGGCCGGGGGGCCGGGAGCTGTTTTTT
j_call: TRBJ2-7; clone_size: .; d_call: .; v_call: TRBV21-1; cdr3_aa: CASITDRPYEQYF; cdr3_nt: TGTGCCAGCATCACGGACAGGCCCTACGAGCAGTACTTC
j_call: TRBJ2-5; clone_size: .; d_call: .; v_call: TRBV2; cdr3_aa: CASSELTGEETQYF; cdr3_nt: TGTGCCAGCAGTGAATTGACGGGGGAAGAGACCCAGTACTTC
j_call: TRBJ2-7; clone_size: .; d_call: .; v_call: TRBV6-4; cdr3_aa: CASSGPSGWEGGYEQYF; cdr3_nt: TGTGCCAGCAGTGGCCCCTCAGGATGGGAAGGGGGTTACGAGCAGTACTTC
j_call: TRBJ2-7; clone_size: .; d_call: TRBD2; v_call: TRBV5-8; cdr3_aa: CASSFSGRSYEQYF; cdr3_nt: TGTGCCAGCAGCTTTAGCGGGAGGTCCTACGAGCAGTACTTC
j_call: TRBJ2-2; clone_size: .; d_call: .; v_call: TRBV21-1; cdr3_aa: CASAGAIGELFF; cdr3_nt: TGTGCCAGTGCGGGAGCGATCGGGGAGCTGTTTTTT
j_call: TRBJ1-5; clone_size: .; d_call: .; v_call: TRBV6-5; cdr3_aa: CASSYSSRGSAQPQHF; cdr3_nt: TGTGCCAGCAGTTACTCATCGAGGGGGTCGGCCCAGCCCCAGCATTTT
j_call: TRBJ2-7; clone_size: .; d_call: .; v_call: TRBV5-1; cdr3_aa: CASSGLKGSGQYF; cdr3_nt: TGCGCCAGCAGCGGACTTAAGGGCAGCGGGCAGTACTTC
j_call: TRBJ2-1; clone_size: .; d_call: TRBD2; v_call: TRBV11-3; cdr3_aa: CASAVSGSSYNEQFF; cdr3_nt: TGTGCCAGCGCCGTCAGCGGGAGCTCCTACAATGAGCAGTTCTTC
j_call: TRBJ1-5; clone_size: .; d_call: .; v_call: TRBV2; cdr3_aa: CASSDSLTGNQPQHF; cdr3_nt: TGTGCCAGCAGCGATTCTTTGACAGGCAATCAGCCCCAGCATTTT
j_call: TRBJ2-5; clone_size: .; d_call: TRBD1; v_call: TRBV5-5; cdr3_aa: CASSLGPYYRGQETQYF; cdr3_nt: TGTGCCAGCAGCTTGGGCCCCTACTACAGGGGGCAAGAGACCCAGTACTTC
j_call: TRBJ2-3; clone_size: .; d_call: .; v_call: TRBV5-6; cdr3_aa: CASSFGTDTQYF; cdr3_nt: TGTGCCAGCAGCTTTGGCACAGATACGCAGTATTTT
j_call: TRBJ2-1; clone_size: once; d_call: .; v_call: TRBV18; cdr3_aa: CASSPPNLDLNEQFF; cdr3_nt: TGTGCCAGCTCACCTCCCAATCTTGATCTCAATGAGCAGTTCTTC
j_call: TRBJ1-2; clone_size: .; d_call: .; v_call: TRBV28; cdr3_aa: CASSLRKTPANYGYTF; cdr3_nt: TGTGCCAGCAGTTTAAGGAAGACACCCGCTAACTATGGCTACACCTTC
j_call: TRBJ2-7; clone_size: .; d_call: TRBD2; v_call: TRBV2; cdr3_aa: CASSEVAGGNYEQYF; cdr3_nt: TGTGCCAGCAGTGAAGTAGCGGGAGGCAACTACGAGCAGTACTTC
j_call: TRBJ2-2; clone_size: once; d_call: TRBD1; v_call: TRBV18; cdr3_aa: CASSPRDRGIAGELFF; cdr3_nt: TGTGCCAGCTCACCCCGGGACAGGGGAATTGCCGGGGAGCTGTTTTTT
j_call: TRBJ2-1; clone_size: .; d_call: TRBD2; v_call: TRBV7-3; cdr3_aa: CASSQGLVTGEQFF; cdr3_nt: TGTGCCAGCAGCCAAGGACTAGTAACGGGTGAGCAGTTCTTC
j_call: TRBJ2-7; clone_size: .; d_call: TRBD2; v_call: TRBV6-5; cdr3_aa: CASSRGLAGSYEQYF; cdr3_nt: TGTGCCAGCAGCCGAGGACTAGCGGGATCCTACGAGCAGTACTTC
j_call: TRBJ2-7; clone_size: once; d_call: TRBD2; v_call: TRBV5-6; cdr3_aa: CASSPGLAPYEQYF; cdr3_nt: TGTGCCAGCAGCCCGGGACTAGCTCCCTACGAGCAGTACTTC
j_call: TRBJ2-7; clone_size: .; d_call: TRBD1; v_call: TRBV30; cdr3_aa: CACRDRYFEQYF; cdr3_nt: TGTGCCTGCCGGGACAGGTACTTCGAGCAGTACTTC
j_call: TRBJ2-7; clone_size: few; d_call: .; v_call: TRBV7-6; cdr3_aa: CASSPESGAYEQYF; cdr3_nt: TGTGCCAGCAGCCCCGAATCGGGGGCCTACGAGCAGTACTTC
j_call: TRBJ2-7; clone_size: once; d_call: .; v_call: TRBV28; cdr3_aa: CASSLSHQQYF; cdr3_nt: TGTGCCAGCAGTTTATCGCACCAGCAGTACTTC
j_call: TRBJ2-1; clone_size: once; d_call: TRBD2; v_call: TRBV25-1; cdr3_aa: CASSDSLAGVYNEQFF; cdr3_nt: TGTGCCAGCAGTGACTCACTAGCGGGAGTTTACAATGAGCAGTTCTTC
j_call: TRBJ2-2; clone_size: .; d_call: .; v_call: TRBV7-8; cdr3_aa: CASILLGGSTGELFF; cdr3_nt: TGTGCCAGCATCCTTCTAGGGGGAAGCACCGGGGAGCTGTTTTTT
j_call: TRBJ1-1; clone_size: .; d_call: TRBD1; v_call: TRBV19; cdr3_aa: CASADRGVTEAFF; cdr3_nt: TGTGCCAGCGCGGACAGGGGTGTCACTGAAGCTTTCTTT
j_call: TRBJ2-6; clone_size: few; d_call: .; v_call: TRBV5-1; cdr3_aa: CASSFSGANVLTF; cdr3_nt: TGCGCCAGCAGCTTTTCTGGGGCCAACGTCCTGACTTTC
j_call: TRBJ1-2; clone_size: .; d_call: .; v_call: TRBV19; cdr3_aa: CASSQTRYGYTF; cdr3_nt: TGTGCCAGTAGCCAGACAAGATATGGCTACACCTTC
j_call: TRBJ2-3; clone_size: .; d_call: .; v_call: TRBV7-3; cdr3_aa: CASSLNPGTSTDTQYF; cdr3_nt: TGTGCCAGCAGCTTAAACCCAGGAACTAGCACAGATACGCAGTATTTT
j_call: TRBJ2-7; clone_size: .; d_call: .; v_call: TRBV28; cdr3_aa: CASSPLTGLREQYF; cdr3_nt: TGTGCCAGCAGTCCCTTAACGGGTTTGCGTGAGCAGTACTTC
j_call: TRBJ1-2; clone_size: .; d_call: .; v_call: TRBV7-2; cdr3_aa: CASSLSIGRGYTF; cdr3_nt: TGTGCCAGCAGCTTATCCATTGGCCGTGGCTACACCTTC
j_call: TRBJ2-5; clone_size: .; d_call: .; v_call: TRBV5-4; cdr3_aa: CASSPWTGRVGTQYF; cdr3_nt: TGTGCCAGCAGCCCCTGGACAGGGAGGGTCGGGACCCAGTACTTC
j_call: TRBJ2-5; clone_size: .; d_call: TRBD1; v_call: TRBV5-1; cdr3_aa: CASSWGQSSQETQYF; cdr3_nt: TGCGCCAGCAGCTGGGGACAGAGCTCCCAAGAGACCCAGTACTTC
j_call: TRBJ2-6; clone_size: few; d_call: .; v_call: TRBV7-2; cdr3_aa: CASSLAVGLSGANVLTF; cdr3_nt: TGTGCCAGCAGCTTAGCAGTAGGATTATCTGGGGCCAACGTCCTGACTTTC
j_call: TRBJ2-1; clone_size: .; d_call: TRBD2; v_call: TRBV7-3; cdr3_aa: CASSSSHLAGEEQFF; cdr3_nt: TGTGCCAGCAGCTCGAGCCATCTAGCGGGAGAAGAGCAGTTCTTC
j_call: TRBJ2-5; clone_size: .; d_call: .; v_call: TRBV7-2; cdr3_aa: CASSLNTRLEKETQYF; cdr3_nt: TGTGCCAGCAGCCTAAACACCCGTCTAGAGAAAGAGACCCAGTACTTC
j_call: TRBJ2-7; clone_size: .; d_call: .; v_call: TRBV5-5; cdr3_aa: CASSLSGPPYSYEQYF; cdr3_nt: TGTGCCAGCAGCTTGTCCGGACCACCTTATTCCTACGAGCAGTACTTC
j_call: TRBJ2-7; clone_size: .; d_call: .; v_call: TRBV4-2; cdr3_aa: CASSQEAGRVYEQYF; cdr3_nt: TGTGCCAGCAGCCAAGAGGCGGGCAGAGTGTACGAGCAGTACTTC
j_call: TRBJ1-5; clone_size: .; d_call: .; v_call: TRBV19; cdr3_aa: CASSGTPSEPQHF; cdr3_nt: TGTGCCAGTAGTGGGACACCCTCCGAGCCCCAGCATTTT
j_call: TRBJ1-5; clone_size: .; d_call: .; v_call: TRBV19; cdr3_aa: CASSIGLDQPQHF; cdr3_nt: TGTGCCAGTAGTATTGGATTGGATCAGCCCCAGCATTTT
j_call: TRBJ2-3; clone_size: few; d_call: .; v_call: TRBV4-1; cdr3_aa: CASSQLAGMSDTDTQYF; cdr3_nt: TGCGCCAGCAGCCAACTCGCAGGGATGAGTGATACAGATACGCAGTATTTT